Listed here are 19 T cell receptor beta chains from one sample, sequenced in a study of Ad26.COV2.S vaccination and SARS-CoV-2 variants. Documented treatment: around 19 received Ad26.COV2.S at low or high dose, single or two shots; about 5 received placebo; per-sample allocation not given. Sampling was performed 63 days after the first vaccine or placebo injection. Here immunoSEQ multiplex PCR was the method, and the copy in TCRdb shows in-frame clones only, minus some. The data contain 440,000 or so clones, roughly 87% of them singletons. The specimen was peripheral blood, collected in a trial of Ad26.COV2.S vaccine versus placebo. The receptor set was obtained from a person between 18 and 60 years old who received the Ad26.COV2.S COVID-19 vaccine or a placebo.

CDR3 coding DNA: TGTGCCAGCTCACTTCCGGGACAGGGTGACACTGAAGCTTTCTTT. This gives the protein CASSLPGQGDTEAFF. The chain combines TRBV18 with TRBJ1-1; 9 nucleotides match TRBD1. Per the germline V gene, CDR1 is KGHSH and CDR2 is LQKENI. With V trimmed by 4 bases and J by 3 bases, 6 bases remained unmatched. This CDR3 spans 15 amino acids. Full variable domain (missing parts from reference TRBV18 and TRBJ1-1): NAGVMQNPRHLVRRRGQEARLRCSPMKGHSHVYWYRQLPEEGLKFMVYLQKENIIDESGMPKERFSAEFPKEGPSILRIQQVVRGDSAAYFCASSLPGQGDTEAFFGQGTRLTVV.

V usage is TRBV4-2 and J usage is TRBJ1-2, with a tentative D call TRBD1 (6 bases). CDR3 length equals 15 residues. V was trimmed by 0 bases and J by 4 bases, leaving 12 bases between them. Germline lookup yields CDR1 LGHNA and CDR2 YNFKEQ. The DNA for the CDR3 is TGTGCCAGCAGCCAAGATATGGACAGTTTCTATGGCTACACCTTC. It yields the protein CASSQDMDSFYGYTF.

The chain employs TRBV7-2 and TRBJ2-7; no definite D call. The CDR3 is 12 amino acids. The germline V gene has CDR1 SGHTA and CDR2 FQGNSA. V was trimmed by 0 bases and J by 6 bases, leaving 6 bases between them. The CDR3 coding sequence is TGTGCCAGCAGCTTAGCAGGCCTCGAGCAGTACTTC. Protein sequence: CASSLAGLEQYF.

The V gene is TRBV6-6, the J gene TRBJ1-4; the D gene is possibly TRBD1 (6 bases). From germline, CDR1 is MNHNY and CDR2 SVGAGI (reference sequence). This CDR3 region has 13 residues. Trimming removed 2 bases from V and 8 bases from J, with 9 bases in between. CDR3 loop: CASSYIGGEKLFF. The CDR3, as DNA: TGTGCCAGCAGTTACATAGGGGGAGAAAAACTGTTTTTT.

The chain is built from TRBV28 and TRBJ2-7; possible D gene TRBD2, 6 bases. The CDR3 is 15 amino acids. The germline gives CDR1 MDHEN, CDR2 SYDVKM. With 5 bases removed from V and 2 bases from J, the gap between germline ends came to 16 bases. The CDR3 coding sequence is TGTGCCAGCAGTCCCCCCGGTGGCGGGACCTACGAGCAGTACTTC. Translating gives CASSPPGGGTYEQYF.

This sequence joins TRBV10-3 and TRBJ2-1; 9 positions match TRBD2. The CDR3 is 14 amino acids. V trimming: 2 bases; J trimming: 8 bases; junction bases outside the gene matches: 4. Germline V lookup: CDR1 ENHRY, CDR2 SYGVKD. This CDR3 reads CAISETSGRYEQFF. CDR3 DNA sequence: TGTGCCATCAGTGAGACTAGCGGGCGATATGAGCAGTTCTTC.

Here the CDR3 DNA reads TGTGCCAGCAGCTTCTACGGCCGCAGCACAGATACGCAGTATTTT. Protein sequence: CASSFYGRSTDTQYF. The chain uses TRBV7-2 and TRBJ2-3, with unresolved D. The CDR3 contains 15 residues. Trimming removed 3 bases from V and 0 bases from J, with 10 bases in between. Germline values: CDR1 SGHTA, CDR2 FQGNSA.

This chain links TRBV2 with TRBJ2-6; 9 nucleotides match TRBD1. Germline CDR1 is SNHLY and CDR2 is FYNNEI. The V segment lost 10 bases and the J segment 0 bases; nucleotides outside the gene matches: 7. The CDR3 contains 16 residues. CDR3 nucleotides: TGTGCCATAGGACAGGGGCCCAGCTCTGGGGCCAACGTCCTGACTTTC. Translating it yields CAIGQGPSSGANVLTF.

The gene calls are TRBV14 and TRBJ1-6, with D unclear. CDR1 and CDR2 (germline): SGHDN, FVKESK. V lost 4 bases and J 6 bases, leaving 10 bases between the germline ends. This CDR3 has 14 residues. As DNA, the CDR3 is TGTGCCAGCAGCCGGATGGGGTTTAATTCACCCCTCCACTTT. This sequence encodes CASSRMGFNSPLHF.

CDR3 sequence: CASSLRQPQHF. The CDR3 bases are TGTGCCAGTAGTCTCCGTCAGCCCCAGCATTTT. The chain links TRBV19 to TRBJ1-5, with D unresolved. CDR1 LNHDA and CDR2 SQIVND come from the germline V gene (reference sequence). Trimming removed 5 bases from V and 6 bases from J, with 5 bases in between. The CDR3 spans 11 residues. The whole variable domain, filled in from reference TRBV19 and TRBJ1-5, reads DGGITQSPKYLFRKEGQNVTLSCEQNLNHDAMYWYRQDPGQGLRLIYYSQIVNDFQKGDIAEGYSVSREKKESFPLTVTSAQKNPTAFYLCASSLRQPQHFGDGTRLSIL.

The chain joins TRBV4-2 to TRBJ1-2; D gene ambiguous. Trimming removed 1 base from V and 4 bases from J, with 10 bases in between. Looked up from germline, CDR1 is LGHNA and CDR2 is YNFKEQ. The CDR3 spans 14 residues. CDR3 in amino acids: CASSQVSGSYGYTF. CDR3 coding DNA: TGTGCCAGCAGCCAAGTGTCTGGGTCCTATGGCTACACCTTC.

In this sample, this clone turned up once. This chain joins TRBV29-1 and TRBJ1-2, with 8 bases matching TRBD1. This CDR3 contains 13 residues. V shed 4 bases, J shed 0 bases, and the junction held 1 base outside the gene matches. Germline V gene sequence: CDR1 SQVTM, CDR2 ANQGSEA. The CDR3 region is CSVVGQANYGYTF. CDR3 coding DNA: TGCAGCGTTGTGGGACAGGCTAACTATGGCTACACCTTC.

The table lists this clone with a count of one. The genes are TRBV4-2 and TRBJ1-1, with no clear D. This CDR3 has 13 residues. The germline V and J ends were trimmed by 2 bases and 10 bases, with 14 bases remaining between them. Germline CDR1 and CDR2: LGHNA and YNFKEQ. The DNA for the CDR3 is TGTGCCAGCAGCCAAAACTGGGTCGAGACAGCTTTCTTT. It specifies CASSQNWVETAFF.

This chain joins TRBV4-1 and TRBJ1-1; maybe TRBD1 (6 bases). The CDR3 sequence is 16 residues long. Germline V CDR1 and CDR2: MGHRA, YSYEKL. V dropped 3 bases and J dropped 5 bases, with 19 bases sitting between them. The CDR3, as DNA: TGCGCCAGCAGCCACTCCAAACAGGGCTTAGTGACTGAAGCTTTCTTT. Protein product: CASSHSKQGLVTEAFF.

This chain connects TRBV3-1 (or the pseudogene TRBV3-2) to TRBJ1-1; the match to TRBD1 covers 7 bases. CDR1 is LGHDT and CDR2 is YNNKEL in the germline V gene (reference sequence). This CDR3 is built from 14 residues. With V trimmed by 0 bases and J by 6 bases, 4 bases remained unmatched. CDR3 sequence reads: CASSQDYQGAEAFF. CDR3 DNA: TGTGCCAGCAGCCAAGATTACCAGGGGGCTGAAGCTTTCTTT.

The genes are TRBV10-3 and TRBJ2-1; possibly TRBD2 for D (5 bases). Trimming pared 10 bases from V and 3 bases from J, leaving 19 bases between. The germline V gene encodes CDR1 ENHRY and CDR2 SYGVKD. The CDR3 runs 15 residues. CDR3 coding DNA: TGTGCCACGAACTTCCAGAGGGCCCGCTACAATGAGCAGTTCTTC. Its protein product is CATNFQRARYNEQFF.

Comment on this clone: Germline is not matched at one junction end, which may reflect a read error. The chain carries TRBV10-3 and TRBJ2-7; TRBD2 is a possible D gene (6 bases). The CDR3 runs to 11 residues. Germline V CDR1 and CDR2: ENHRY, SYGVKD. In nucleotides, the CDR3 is TGTGCCATCAGTGAGTCGAAGGAGGGCCCTTTC. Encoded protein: CAISESKEGPF.

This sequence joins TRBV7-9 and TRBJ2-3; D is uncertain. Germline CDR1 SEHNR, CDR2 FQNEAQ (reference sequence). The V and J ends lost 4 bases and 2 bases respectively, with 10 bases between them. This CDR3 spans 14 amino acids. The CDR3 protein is CASSSRMLTDTQYF. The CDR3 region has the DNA TGTGCCAGCAGCTCCAGAATGCTCACAGATACGCAGTATTTT. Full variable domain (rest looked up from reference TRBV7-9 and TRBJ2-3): DTGVSQNPRHKITKRGQNVTFRCDPISEHNRLYWYRQTLGQGPEFLTYFQNEAQLEKSRLLSDRFSAERPKGSFSTLEIQRTEQGDSAMYLCASSSRMLTDTQYFGPGTRLTVL.

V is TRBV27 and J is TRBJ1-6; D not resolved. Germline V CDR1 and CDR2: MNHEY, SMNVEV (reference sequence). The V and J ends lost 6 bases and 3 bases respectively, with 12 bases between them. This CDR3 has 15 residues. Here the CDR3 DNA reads TGTGCCAGCAGGCCCGACCCATTCTATAATTCACCCCTCCACTTT. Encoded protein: CASRPDPFYNSPLHF.